A single sample gave rise to the 11 T cell receptor beta chains below, sequenced in a study of PD-1 blockade in classical Hodgkin lymphoma. Sequencing used immunoSEQ multiplex PCR; TCRdb keeps in-frame clones, though not all of them. The repertoire holds 20,000 to 25,000 clones, with about 86% as singletons. The patients all showed relapse after autologous stem cell transplantation, while their brentuximab vedotin exposure varied. The specimen comprised peripheral blood mononuclear cells (PBMCs), sampled before the second cycle of nivolumab. Receptor source: a human donor with classical Hodgkin lymphoma.

The chain links TRBV5-4 to TRBJ2-2, with TRBD1 identical over 7 bases. There are 16 residues in the CDR3. The V and J ends lost 4 bases and 4 bases, in that order; junction bases with no gene match: 10. Germline-derived CDR1 and CDR2 are SGHNT and YYREEE (reference sequence). The CDR3 reads CASSKQDRVATGELFF. Here the CDR3 DNA reads TGTGCCAGCAGCAAACAAGACAGGGTCGCCACCGGGGAGCTGTTTTTT.

The V and J genes are TRBV13 and TRBJ2-7; 8 bases map to TRBD2. The germline CDR1 and CDR2 sequences are PRHDT and FYEKMQ (reference sequence). The CDR3 has 15 residues. The V and J ends lost 0 bases and 2 bases, in that order; junction bases with no gene match: 3. The CDR3 nucleotides read TGTGCCAGCAGCTTAGGTCGGGGGGGCGCCTACGAGCAGTACTTC. Amino acids: CASSLGRGGAYEQYF. The variable domain in full, with the rest retrieved from reference TRBV13 and TRBJ2-7, is AAGVIQSPRHLIKEKRETATLKCYPIPRHDTVYWYQQGPGQDPQFLISFYEKMQSDKGSIPDRFSAQQFSDYHSELNMSSLELGDSALYFCASSLGRGGAYEQYFGPGTRLTVT.

V is TRBV6-1 and J is TRBJ1-2; D is perhaps TRBD1 (6 bases). Trimming pared 8 bases from V and 4 bases from J, leaving 17 bases between. This CDR3 has 14 amino acids. Per germline, CDR1 MNHNS and CDR2 SASEGT. CDR3 nucleotide sequence: TGTGCCAGCGAGCCCTCGGACAGAATCTATGGCTACACCTTC. Translated: CASEPSDRIYGYTF.

The gene calls are TRBV14 and TRBJ1-6; D is undetermined. The CDR3 covers 14 residues. V was pared by 1 base and J by 10 bases, with 11 bases between. Germline V gene sequence: CDR1 SGHDN, CDR2 FVKESK. The CDR3 bases are TGTGCCAGCAGCCAAGTATACGGAGGATCACCCCTCCACTTT. Residues: CASSQVYGGSPLHF.

The chain recombines TRBV18 with TRBJ2-1; TRBD2 matches at 10 bases. The V segment lost 2 bases and the J segment 6 bases; nucleotides outside the gene matches: 7. This CDR3 spans 16 amino acids. Germline assignment: CDR1 KGHSH and CDR2 LQKENI. In nucleotides, the CDR3 is TGTGCCAGCTCACCAGAACTAGCGGGACCAGGCAATGAGCAGTTCTTC. It yields the protein CASSPELAGPGNEQFF.

On this clone: In the same sample, other DNA sequences code for this CDR3. The chain uses TRBV30 and TRBJ1-1; no definite D call. CDR3 length: 14 amino acids. With 4 bases removed from V and 6 bases from J, the gap between germline ends came to 18 bases. CDR1 is GTSNPN and CDR2 is SVGIG in the germline V gene (reference sequence). The CDR3 sequence is CAWTPPPGVSEAFF. The DNA for the CDR3 is TGTGCCTGGACCCCCCCCCCAGGCGTCTCTGAAGCTTTCTTT.

This chain connects TRBV2 to TRBJ1-4, with D maybe TRBD1 (6 bases). The V gene lost 2 bases and the J gene lost 2 bases, with 12 bases spanning the gap. Germline CDR1 SNHLY, CDR2 FYNNEI. The CDR3 loop spans 16 amino acids. The CDR3 spells CASSEPPRGTNEKLFF. In DNA, the CDR3 is TGTGCCAGCAGTGAACCCCCAAGGGGGACTAATGAAAAACTGTTTTTT.

This clone was observed at least ten times. The DNA for the CDR3 is TGTGCCAGCAGTGTCCTGGAGAACACTGAAGCTTTCTTT. Translating it yields CASSVLENTEAFF. The chain uses TRBV2 and TRBJ1-1; D is undetermined. Trimming took off 4 bases at V and 1 base at J, with 7 bases between the two ends. Looked up from germline, CDR1 is SNHLY and CDR2 is FYNNEI. The length of the CDR3 is 13 residues.

The chain links TRBV19 to TRBJ2-2; D is undetermined. The CDR3 length is 15 residues. V was cut by 3 bases and J by 4 bases, with 12 bases left in between. CDR1 LNHDA and CDR2 SQIVND come from the germline V gene (reference sequence). CDR3 protein: CASSMGTVITGELFF. The CDR3 DNA sequence: TGTGCCAGTAGTATGGGTACAGTGATCACCGGGGAGCTGTTTTTT. The full variable domain, in which reference TRBV19 and TRBJ2-2 provide the parts outside the CDR3, is DGGITQSPKYLFRKEGQNVTLSCEQNLNHDAMYWYRQDPGQGLRLIYYSQIVNDFQKGDIAEGYSVSREKKESFPLTVTSAQKNPTAFYLCASSMGTVITGELFFGEGSRLTVL.

V usage is TRBV6-5 and J usage is TRBJ1-2, with 9 bases identical to TRBD1. Losses at the gene ends were 2 bases for V and 9 bases for J; bases not matched to a gene: 1. CDR1 is MNHEY, CDR2 SVGAGI, per germline. The CDR3 runs 12 residues. The CDR3 DNA follows: TGTGCCAGCAGTTACGGACAGGGGAGCTACACCTTC. Amino acid sequence: CASSYGQGSYTF.

The CDR3 loop is CAWSAGGTGSYEQYF. For the CDR3, the DNA is TGTGCCTGGTCCGCCGGTGGGACAGGGTCCTACGAGCAGTACTTC. The chain is built from TRBV30 and TRBJ2-7; 9 nucleotides line up with TRBD1. Germline CDR1 reads GTSNPN; CDR2 reads SVGIG (reference sequence). The V and J ends lost 5 bases and 1 base, in that order; junction bases with no gene match: 9. The CDR3 has 15 amino acids.